The rows below give T cell receptor beta chains drawn from one sample of a study of spatial heterogeneity in lung cancer. Each CDR3 protein gets one entry after TCRdb re-called the 5' RACE reads with MiXCR. The sample contains some 36,000 distinct CDR3 sequences, 6% to 9.5% of which appear only once. Here the sequenced sample was PBMCs, taken at follow-up. Source of these receptors: a male donor with early-stage non-small cell lung cancer. The CDR3 runs from the conserved cysteine through the conserved F or W. The D gene is left open where the match is weak. Clone size, where shown, is once, few, many, or a class for clones that have expanded.

clone_size	v_call	d_call	j_call	cdr3_nt	cdr3_aa
many	TRBV10-3	TRBD2	TRBJ2-1	TGTGCCATCAGTGAGTTGGACATCGGGAGGGGTGAGCAGTTCTTC	CAISELDIGRGEQFF
many	TRBV6-5	.	TRBJ1-1	TGTGCCAGCAGTTACTCCCGAGGAGCGCCGAACACTGAAGTTTTCTTT	CASSYSRGAPNTEVFF
many	TRBV4-1	.	TRBJ2-3	TGCGCCAGCAGCCAAGACGTTCAGGTAGATACGCAGTATTTT	CASSQDVQVDTQYF
many	TRBV20-1	.	TRBJ2-1	TGCAGTGCTAGAGATCGGTGGACACCTTACAATGAGCAGTTCTTC	CSARDRWTPYNEQFF
once	TRBV10-3	.	TRBJ1-2	TGTGCCATCAGTGAGTCTGAGAGGGCCCATGGCTACACCTTC	CAISESERAHGYTF
.	TRBV12-3/TRBV12-4	.	TRBJ1-5	TGTGCCAGCAGTCGAAATAGCAATCAGCCCCAGCATTTT	CASSRNSNQPQHF
many	TRBV4-2	.	TRBJ2-7	TGTGCCAGCAGCCAAGATCTAGGGGGGGGTCTCCTTTACGAGCAGTACTTC	CASSQDLGGGLLYEQYF
many	TRBV5-4	.	TRBJ2-2	TGTGCCAGCAGCTTCGAGATTCAGGGGAACACCGGGGAGCTGTTTTTT	CASSFEIQGNTGELFF
many	TRBV11-2	TRBD2	TRBJ2-1	TGTGCCAGCAGCTTAGGTGTTAGCGGGGGGGCCGATGAGCAGTTCTTC	CASSLGVSGGADEQFF
few	TRBV5-1	.	TRBJ1-2	TGCGCCAGCAGCTTGGCTTGGGAGTATGGCTACACCTTC	CASSLAWEYGYTF
.	TRBV27	TRBD2	TRBJ2-7	TGTGCCAGCACATCCGGACTAGCGGGGGGTCCTACTACCTACGAGCAGTACTTC	CASTSGLAGGPTTYEQYF
many	TRBV13	TRBD2	TRBJ2-1	TGTGCCAGCAGCCCTCGTTCTAGCGGGGGGACTTCGCAGTTCTTC	CASSPRSSGGTSQFF
many	TRBV7-3	.	TRBJ1-1	TGTGCCAGCAGCCAACAAGGGGGGGCAACTGAAGCTTTCTTT	CASSQQGGATEAFF
.	TRBV5-1	.	TRBJ2-5	TGCGCCAGCAGCTTAGATCCGCAGTCCCAAGAGACCCAGTACTTC	CASSLDPQSQETQYF
many	TRBV7-2	.	TRBJ1-1	TGTGCCAGCAGGCGTCCTCCCGGTATGACCGCGAACACTGAAGCTTTCTTT	CASRRPPGMTANTEAFF
many	TRBV12-3/TRBV12-4	.	TRBJ2-2	TGTGCCAGCAGACTCTCCGCCGGGGGCCCGACCGGGGAGCTGTTTTTT	CASRLSAGGPTGELFF
many	TRBV6-4	TRBD2	TRBJ2-1	TGTGCCAGCGGCCGCCTAGCGGGGACCAGGAGCTCCTACAATGAGCAGTTCTTC	CASGRLAGTRSSYNEQFF
.	TRBV12-3/TRBV12-4	.	TRBJ1-6	TGTGCCAGCAGTTTCGATACAGGGATCCCGAGTAATTCACCCCTCCACTTT	CASSFDTGIPSNSPLHF
many	TRBV3-1	.	TRBJ1-2	TGTGCCAGCAGCGAACAACAGGGTTCCAACTATGGCTACACCTTC	CASSEQQGSNYGYTF
many	TRBV6-1	.	TRBJ2-1	TGTGCCAGCAAGACTAGTTTGAGTTCGAATGAGCAGTTCTTC	CASKTSLSSNEQFF
many	TRBV19	.	TRBJ1-5	TGTGCCAGTAAAGGGGCACAATATCAGCCCCAGCATTTT	CASKGAQYQPQHF
few	TRBV7-8	.	TRBJ2-5	TGTGCCAGCAGCTTAGGTCGGCTAATACAAGAGACCCAGTACTTC	CASSLGRLIQETQYF
many	TRBV10-3	TRBD1	TRBJ2-6	TGTGCCATCAGGAACGACAGGGATAACCTCAACGTCCTGACTTTC	CAIRNDRDNLNVLTF
many	TRBV20-1	.	TRBJ2-7	TGCAGTGCTAGAGCAGAGGGATACGAGCAGTACTTC	CSARAEGYEQYF
many	TRBV3-1	.	TRBJ2-3	TGTGCCAGCAGCCAAGACGGAGGGACCTACACAGATACGCAGTATTTT	CASSQDGGTYTDTQYF
many	TRBV5-1	.	TRBJ1-4	TGCGCCAGCAGCTCCCGGGAGGAGGGTGAAAAACTGTTTTTT	CASSSREEGEKLFF
many	TRBV11-2	.	TRBJ2-7	TGTGCCAGCAGCTTAGGGACCTCCTACGAGCAGTACTTC	CASSLGTSYEQYF
many	TRBV5-4	TRBD1	TRBJ1-1	TGTGCCAGCAGCTTGGGGGGACAGGTTCTAAGGAACACTGAAGCTTTCTTT	CASSLGGQVLRNTEAFF